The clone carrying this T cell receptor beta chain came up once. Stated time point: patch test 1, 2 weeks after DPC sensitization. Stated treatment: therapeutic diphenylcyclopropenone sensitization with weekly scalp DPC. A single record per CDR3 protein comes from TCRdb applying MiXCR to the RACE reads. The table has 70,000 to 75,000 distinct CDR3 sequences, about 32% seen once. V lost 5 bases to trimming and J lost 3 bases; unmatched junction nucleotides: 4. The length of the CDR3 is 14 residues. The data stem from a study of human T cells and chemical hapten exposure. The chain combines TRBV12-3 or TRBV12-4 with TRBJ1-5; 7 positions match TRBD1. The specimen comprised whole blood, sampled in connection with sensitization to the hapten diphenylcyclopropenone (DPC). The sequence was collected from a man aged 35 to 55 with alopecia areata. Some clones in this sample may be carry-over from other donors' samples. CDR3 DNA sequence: TGTGCCAGCAGTGGGGACAGACACAATCAGCCCCAGCATTTT. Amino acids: CASSGDRHNQPQHF.